Many counts were recorded for the clone carrying this TCR beta chain. Its antigen is unknown. This record comes from a study of neurological immune-mediated disorders. Findings and caveats of the study: Levels of TCR clonal expansion peaked in HTLV-1-associated myelopathy and reached their lowest in multiple sclerosis, under those of healthy controls.

Germline V lookup: CDR1 DFQATT, CDR2 SNEGSKA (reference sequence). The J segment lost 3 bases and the V segment lost 0 bases, leaving 10 bases of the junction unmatched. There are 17 residues in the CDR3. As for the cDNA, it was generated by 5'RACE with 10-nucleotide random UMIs. In TCRdb, the 5' RACE reads were re-called with MiXCR into one record per CDR3 protein. The sample carries tens of thousands of distinct CDR3 sequences, 4.6% recorded once. Serving as healthy controls were blood bank volunteers based in Maryland, USA. Libraries used 2 million unsorted PBMCs kept frozen in RNAlater. The chain recombines TRBV20-1 with TRBJ1-5; 8 bases fit TRBD1. The specimen sequenced was PBMCs. The receptor's source is a man aged 18 to 29 in good health. The CDR3 sequence: CSARDLRTGKVNQPQHF. The DNA of the CDR3 is TGCAGTGCTAGAGATCTTCGGACAGGGAAAGTCAATCAGCCCCAGCATTTT.